This TCR beta chain was retrieved from a study of CD8+CD57+ T cells in acquired aplastic anemia (dated by TCRdb to 2016 to 2019). About the study as a whole: DNA extracted from sorted CD4+ and CD8+ cells had a mean of roughly 3 ug, with a range of roughly 0.19 to 27.4 ug. CD8+CD57+ expansion was defined as frequency above the mean frequency observed in healthy subjects.

On this clonotype itself: The antigen it binds to is not known. Base qualities are not recorded, but no much larger clone differs from it by a single base.

The patients picked for sequencing were ones in whom flow cytometry had shown an expansion of CD8+CD57+ cells. Every patient had a diagnosis of severe acquired aplastic anemia based on International Study of Aplastic Anemia and Agranulocytosis and Camitta criteria. At the time blood was sampled, none of the patients had received any therapy. TCR repertoires of sorted CD4+ and CD8+ blood T cells from severe aplastic anemia patients and healthy subjects were deep-sequenced in the study. In the USA, patient enrollment took place under clinicaltrials.gov protocols 00001620, 01623167, 00001397, 00071045, 00081523 and 00961064. Ficoll-Paque density gradient centrifugation was used to isolate peripheral blood mononuclear cells. CD4+ and CD8+ T cells were sorted by FACS or magnetic beads before DNA extraction. Study-wide findings and limitations: CD8+ Simpson's diversity did not differ significantly between patients and healthy controls (P=0.060). Roughly 29 CD8+ CDR3 sequences were found to be shared between patients and controls, but these sequences appeared to be highly expressed in patients and within the immunodominant clones of the patients.

TCR beta VDJ combination and CDR3 sequence profiling used genomic DNA as the template. An Illumina HiSeq 2000 was the platform used for TCR repertoire sequencing. In the paper's pipeline: TRBV/TRBJ rearrangement plots, CDR3 size and DJ length profiles, and Simpson's diversity index were used to assess repertoires. Whichever DNA sequence was most abundant in the deep sequencing data was defined as the immunodominant clone. CDR3 amino acid sequences were screened for sharing across subjects and compared with published repertoires and the VDJdb database. TCRdb reprocessed the public reads (quality trimming at Q25 with fastp, clone calling with MiXCR) and kept in-frame beta chains. Each entry merges the rows of one CDR3 protein and shows their most common DNA and genes. These V and J calls are TCRdb output, not the study's own analysis. The sample records 200,000 to 250,000 distinct CDR3 sequences, about 62% of which are singletons. The top ten clones comprise around three fifths of the sample.

The CDR3 contains 14 residues, cysteine and phenylalanine counted. The DNA shown is the 42-base CDR3, in frame from base 1. Per the germline V gene, SGDLS is the CDR1 and YYNGEE is the CDR2. Sequencing was done on a sample of sorted CD4+, CD8+, or CD8+CD57+ T cells (not recorded which) from PBMCs. The chain is made from TRBV9 and TRBJ2-1; the D gene is perhaps TRBD1, from 5 matching bases. The end of the DNA fits TRBJ2-7 better, so the J call may be wrong. This TCR derives from a human donor with aplastic anemia. CDR3 reads: CASSPDSEFYEQYF. DNA sequence: TGTGCCAGCAGCCCCGACAGCGAATTTTATGAGCAGTACTTC.